The 15 T cell receptor beta chains below come from one sample, sequenced in a study of monozygotic twins with inflammatory bowel disease. TCRdb reprocessed the 5' RACE reads, with one entry per CDR3 protein and no DNA. The sample includes 190,000 or so distinct CDR3 sequences. Sequenced input: blood. These receptors were obtained from a human donor with ulcerative colitis or Crohn's disease, or a healthy co-twin of an affected twin (not recorded which).

The chain uses TRBV20-1 and TRBJ1-1. There are 13 residues in the CDR3. Germline loops: CDR1 DFQATT, CDR2 SNEGSKA (reference sequence). CDR3 sequence: CSARTAGNTEAFF.

The chain recombines TRBV9 with TRBJ2-2; TCRdb picks TRBD2, but there is no DNA to check that call. The CDR3 consists of 19 residues. CDR1 is SGDLS, CDR2 YYNGEE, per germline. The CDR3 sequence is CASSASSPGVGLNTGELFF. Full variable domain (rest looked up from reference TRBV9 and TRBJ2-2): DSGVTQTPKHLITATGQRVTLRCSPRSGDLSVYWYQQSLDQGLQFLIQYYNGEERAKGNILERFSAQQFPDLHSELNLSSLELGDSALYFCASSASSPGVGLNTGELFFGEGSRLTVL.

CDR3 amino acids: CSASVGGASTDTQYF. V is TRBV20-1 and J is TRBJ2-3; TCRdb picks TRBD1, but there is no DNA to check that call. This CDR3 region has 15 residues. Germline V lookup: CDR1 DFQATT, CDR2 SNEGSKA (reference sequence).

The chain is built from TRBV6-1 and TRBJ2-7. The length of the CDR3 is 14 residues. Germline V gene lookup returns CDR1 MNHNS and CDR2 SASEGT. CDR3 loop: CASSDLASSYEQYF.

The chain is built from TRBV5-1 and TRBJ1-1; TCRdb's D call, TRBD1, is unchecked because there is no DNA. CDR3 length: 15 amino acids. CDR1 SGHRS and CDR2 YFSETQ come from the germline V gene. CDR3 loop: CASSSPGQWNTEAFF.

This chain links TRBV12-3 or TRBV12-4 with TRBJ1-1. CDR3 length equals 14 residues. The CDR3 sequence is CASSLALSSTEAFF.

The chain carries TRBV6-1 and TRBJ2-3; the TCRdb call, TRBD2, lacks DNA for checking. From germline, CDR1 is MNHNS and CDR2 SASEGT. The CDR3 has 15 amino acids. CDR3 in amino acids: CASRGTSGGLDTQYF.

The genes are TRBV7-8 and TRBJ1-6; TCRdb selects TRBD1, and the lack of DNA leaves this call unchecked. Germline V lookup: CDR1 SGHVS, CDR2 FQNEAQ. The CDR3 has 15 residues. The CDR3 region is CASSYSGQAIRPLHF.

The chain employs TRBV3-1 and TRBJ1-1. From germline, CDR1 is LGHDT and CDR2 YNNKEL (reference sequence). This CDR3 contains 13 residues. The CDR3 loop reads CASSTLGNTEAFF.

The J gene is TRBJ1-6, the V gene TRBV7-2. Germline V CDR1 and CDR2: SGHTA, FQGNSA. CDR3 size: 17 residues. The CDR3 reads CASSLRRPANYNSPLHF.

This clonotype is called medium-sized based on its frequency. The chain combines TRBV7-8 with TRBJ2-3. This CDR3 spans 15 amino acids. Per the germline V gene, CDR1 is SGHVS and CDR2 is FQNEAQ. CDR3 sequence reads: CASSSKRVGTDTQYF.

This chain joins TRBV28 and TRBJ2-1; TCRdb's assignment of TRBD1 cannot be checked, as there is no DNA. The CDR3 runs to 13 residues. The germline V gene has CDR1 MDHEN and CDR2 SYDVKM. The CDR3 loop is CASSSGQDDEQFF.

V is TRBV7-2 and J is TRBJ1-2. CDR3 length: 14 amino acids. Germline CDR1 and CDR2: SGHTA and FQGNSA. The CDR3 sequence is CASSLGSGDYGYTF.

The chain carries TRBV12-3 or TRBV12-4 and TRBJ1-1. This CDR3 is 13 amino acids long. This chain's CDR3 is CASSFYVNTEAFF.

The J gene is TRBJ1-2, the V gene TRBV5-6. The CDR3 contains 15 residues. Germline V lookup: CDR1 SGHDT, CDR2 YYEEEE. The CDR3 loop reads CASSLRKGSNYGYTF.